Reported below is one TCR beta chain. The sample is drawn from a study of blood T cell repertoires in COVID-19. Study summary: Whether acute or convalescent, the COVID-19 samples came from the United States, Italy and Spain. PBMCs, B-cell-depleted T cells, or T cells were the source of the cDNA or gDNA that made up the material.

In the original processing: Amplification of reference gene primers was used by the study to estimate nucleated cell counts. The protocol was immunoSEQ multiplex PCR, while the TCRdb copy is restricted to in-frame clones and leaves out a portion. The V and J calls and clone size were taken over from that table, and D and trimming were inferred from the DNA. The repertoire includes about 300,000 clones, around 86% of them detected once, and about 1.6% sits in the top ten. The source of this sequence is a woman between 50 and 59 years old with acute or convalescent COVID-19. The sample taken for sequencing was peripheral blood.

Here the CDR3 reads CASSQDGGGTDTQYF. CDR3 coding DNA: TGTGCCAGCAGCCAAGATGGGGGGGGCACAGATACGCAGTATTTT. The chain employs TRBV3-1 (or the pseudogene TRBV3-2) and TRBJ2-3; TRBD2 agrees at 7 bases. Looked up from germline, CDR1 is LGHDT and CDR2 is YNNKEL (reference sequence). The CDR3 sequence is 15 residues long. Trimming cost V 0 bases and J 1 base; bases outside gene matches: 1.